Shown below are 20 T cell receptor beta chains from a single sample sequenced in a study of shared clonotypes between healthy human individuals. CD45RO negativity and positive selection for CCR7 defined naive CD8 cells, a population that excluded terminally differentiated effector memory CD45RA+ cells. Some clones are missing from TCRdb's copy, which holds only in-frame ones; the method was immunoSEQ multiplex PCR. In the table there are 2 million to 2.5 million clones, about 92% of which are singletons. Sequences were obtained from naive CD8+ T cells from PBMCs. The source of these receptors is a man younger than 35 in good health. Some clones in this sample may be carry-over from other donors' samples.

V is TRBV11-2 and J is TRBJ2-7; 9 bases match TRBD1. Trimming at V came to 3 bases and at J to 3 bases, leaving 6 bases not matched to a gene. CDR1 SGHAT and CDR2 FQNNGV come from the germline V gene. The CDR3 is 15 residues long. Here the CDR3 reads CASSFPGTGRYEQYF. The CDR3 DNA follows: TGTGCCAGCAGCTTCCCGGGGACAGGGCGCTACGAGCAGTACTTC.

The gene calls are TRBV7-8 and TRBJ1-2; TRBD1 agrees at 10 bases. CDR1 and CDR2 from the germline V gene are SGHVS and FQNEAQ. The CDR3 runs to 16 residues. Losses at the gene ends were 2 bases for V and 7 bases for J; bases not matched to a gene: 10. CDR3 residues: CASSLLGQGPSRGYTF. Here the CDR3 DNA reads TGTGCCAGCAGCTTACTGGGACAGGGGCCTTCTCGTGGCTACACCTTC. The whole variable domain, filled in from reference TRBV7-8 and TRBJ1-2, reads GAGVSQSPRYKVAKRGQDVALRCDPISGHVSLFWYQQALGQGPEFLTYFQNEAQLDKSGLPSDRFFAERPEGSVSTLKIQRTQQEDSAVYLCASSLLGQGPSRGYTFGSGTRLTVV.

V is TRBV6-5 and J is TRBJ1-5; no clear D gene. The CDR3 spans 13 residues. Germline CDR1 MNHEY, CDR2 SVGAGI. The germline V and J ends were trimmed by 6 bases and 4 bases, with 10 bases remaining between them. The CDR3 DNA is TGTGCCAGCAGACCACCGGGGAATCAGCCCCAGCATTTT. Encoded protein: CASRPPGNQPQHF.

The chain links TRBV27 to TRBJ1-1, with a possible D match to TRBD1 (6 bases). V was pared by 6 bases and J by 8 bases, with 19 bases between. From germline, CDR1 is MNHEY and CDR2 SMNVEV (reference sequence). The CDR3 runs 14 residues. CDR3 nucleotide sequence: TGTGCCAGCAGACCAGGAGGGGGGGCCGCGGAAGCTTTCTTT. Amino acids: CASRPGGGAAEAFF.

The V gene is TRBV19, the J gene TRBJ2-7, with a possible D match to TRBD2 (5 bases). CDR3 length equals 13 residues. Per the germline V gene, CDR1 is LNHDA and CDR2 is SQIVND (reference sequence). Trimming took 10 bases from V and 4 from J, leaving 17 bases between them. CDR3 region: CATSTSPSYEQYF. The CDR3 DNA reads TGTGCCACTAGCACCTCCCCTAGTTACGAGCAGTACTTC.

About this clone: The sample carries other DNA sequences with the same CDR3. The chain uses TRBV25-1 and TRBJ2-1, with no clear D. The CDR3 is made up of 14 amino acids. Germline CDR1 MGHDK, CDR2 SYGVNS. V was trimmed by 1 base and J by 2 bases, leaving 6 bases between them. This CDR3 is CASSESGTYNEQFF. The CDR3 DNA reads as TGTGCCAGCAGTGAATCGGGCACCTACAATGAGCAGTTCTTC.

The J gene is TRBJ2-7, the V gene TRBV9, with unresolved D. The CDR3 is 15 residues long. Trimming stripped 3 bases from V and 0 bases from J, with 13 bases between. CDR1 and CDR2 from the germline V gene are SGDLS and YYNGEE. For the CDR3, the DNA is TGTGCCAGCAGCGGTGGTTCCCACAGCTCCTACGAGCAGTACTTC. Encoded protein: CASSGGSHSSYEQYF.

The chain has TRBV4-2 and TRBJ2-2; 11 nucleotides align to TRBD2. Germline CDR1 is LGHNA and CDR2 is YNFKEQ. This CDR3 has 16 amino acids. Trimming took 2 bases from V and 4 from J; bases not matched to a gene: 3. CDR3: CASSQLAGGGTGELFF. The CDR3 region has the DNA TGTGCCAGCAGCCAATTAGCGGGAGGGGGCACCGGGGAGCTGTTTTTT.

The chain carries TRBV6-5 and TRBJ2-1, with 10 bases lining up with TRBD1. V shed 5 bases and J 8 bases; nucleotides not matched to a gene: 9. Germline V gene data show CDR1 as MNHEY and CDR2 as SVGAGI. This CDR3 contains 15 residues. CDR3 in amino acids: CASSQDRGYSDEQFF. The DNA of the CDR3 is TGTGCCAGCAGTCAGGACAGGGGGTATAGCGATGAGCAGTTCTTC.

The rearrangement uses TRBV9 and TRBJ2-7, with TRBD2 matching 10 bases. CDR1 SGDLS and CDR2 YYNGEE come from the germline V gene. This CDR3 has 16 amino acids. Germline trimming cut 3 bases from V and 3 bases from J; bases unmatched to any gene: 9. The CDR3 coding sequence is TGTGCCAGCAGCGCCGACGGACTAGCGGTTAACTACGAGCAGTACTTC. Translating gives CASSADGLAVNYEQYF.

The rearrangement uses TRBV4-3 and TRBJ2-1; 10 bases map to TRBD2. Unmatched junction bases numbered 23, after V lost 4 bases and J lost 8 bases. The CDR3 is made up of 20 amino acids. Per germline, CDR1 LGHNA and CDR2 YSLEER. The CDR3 region has the DNA TGCGCCAGCAGCCGAGTTCTCGGCAGTCTAGCGGGAGAGTCAGGGGATGAGCAGTTCTTC. It encodes CASSRVLGSLAGESGDEQFF.

This chain's CDR3 is CASSLFSPATDTQYF. CDR3 sequence (DNA): TGTGCCAGCAGTTTATTCAGCCCAGCTACAGATACGCAGTATTTT. This rearrangement joins TRBV2 to TRBJ2-3; D not certain. The CDR3 contains 15 residues. In germline, CDR1 is SNHLY, CDR2 FYNNEI. The ends were cut back, 5 bases at V and 3 bases at J, with 15 bases in the middle.

The chain employs TRBV30 and TRBJ2-1; 8 positions agree with TRBD2. The V gene end was trimmed by 0 bases and the J gene end by 3 bases; junction bases not matched to a gene: 10. CDR3 length: 17 residues. CDR1 and CDR2 from the germline V gene are GTSNPN and SVGIG (reference sequence). DNA of the CDR3: TGTGCCTGGAGTGTATCAGCGGGAGACTATGGCTACAATGAGCAGTTCTTC. It specifies CAWSVSAGDYGYNEQFF.

V and J are TRBV27 and TRBJ2-7; the match to TRBD1 covers 11 bases. The CDR3 contains 16 residues. Trimming cost V 7 bases and J 3 bases; bases outside gene matches: 11. Germline V lookup: CDR1 MNHEY, CDR2 SMNVEV (reference sequence). CDR3 in DNA: TGTGCCAGCACGTTCGGACAGGGGGCTGGGGTCTACGAGCAGTACTTC. Translation: CASTFGQGAGVYEQYF.

This clone was detected ten times or more. The chain recombines TRBV9 with TRBJ2-7; 10 bases align to TRBD2. Germline values: CDR1 SGDLS, CDR2 YYNGEE. The trim removed 4 bases at V and 0 bases at J, leaving 10 bases unmatched. CDR3 length equals 17 residues. CDR3 region: CASSPRSSGRPSYEQYF. The CDR3, as DNA: TGTGCCAGCAGCCCGCGGTCTAGCGGGAGACCCTCCTACGAGCAGTACTTC.

The chain uses TRBV7-9 and TRBJ2-6; 9 positions match TRBD1. The V gene's germline CDR1 is SEHNR and CDR2 FQNEAQ (reference sequence). V was pared by 11 bases and J by 2 bases, with 16 bases of the junction left unmatched. The CDR3 covers 18 residues. CDR3: CACPRDRVGRPGANVLTF. CDR3 sequence (DNA): TGTGCCTGTCCCCGGGACAGGGTTGGGAGGCCTGGGGCCAACGTCCTGACTTTC.

The gene calls are TRBV7-8 and TRBJ1-2, with D tentatively TRBD1 (5 bases). The germline V and J ends were trimmed by 1 base and 5 bases, with 11 bases remaining between them. The CDR3 totals 14 residues. Germline CDR1 is SGHVS and CDR2 is FQNEAQ. In DNA, the CDR3 is TGTGCCAGCAGCTTAGTGGAAGGGGCGTATGGCTACACCTTC. It encodes CASSLVEGAYGYTF.

About this clone: The same CDR3 can be traced to other DNA sequences in this sample. The rearrangement uses TRBV28 and TRBJ2-7; perhaps TRBD2 as D (6 bases). The CDR3 loop spans 13 amino acids. Germline V gene data show CDR1 as MDHEN and CDR2 as SYDVKM. V was cut by 3 bases and J by 2 bases, with 8 bases left in between. CDR3 residues: CASSLGGTYEQYF. The DNA of the CDR3 is TGTGCCAGCAGTTTGGGCGGGACCTACGAGCAGTACTTC.

Concerning this clone: The same CDR3 is also encoded by other DNA sequences in this sample. The chain links TRBV5-1 to TRBJ2-7; TRBD2 matches 13 bases. CDR3 length: 14 amino acids. V gave up 4 bases and J gave up 6 bases; unmatched junction bases: 4. Looked up from germline, CDR1 is SGHRS and CDR2 is YFSETQ. The chain's CDR3 is CASSPGLAGSEQYF. The CDR3, as DNA: TGCGCCAGCAGCCCGGGACTAGCGGGATCCGAGCAGTACTTC. The entire variable domain, with the rest obtained from reference TRBV5-1 and TRBJ2-7, is as follows: KAGVTQTPRYLIKTRGQQVTLSCSPISGHRSVSWYQQTPGQGLQFLFEYFSETQRNKGNFPGRFSGRQFSNSRSEMNVSTLELGDSALYLCASSPGLAGSEQYFGPGTRLTVT.

The chain has TRBV4-1 and TRBJ2-7, with 10 bases matching TRBD2. The CDR3 is 15 amino acids. Germline assignment: CDR1 MGHRA and CDR2 YSYEKL. With V trimmed by 4 bases and J by 3 bases, 6 bases remained unmatched. The CDR3 DNA sequence: TGCGCCAGCAGCCCAGGACTAGCGGTAGGCTACGAGCAGTACTTC. It specifies CASSPGLAVGYEQYF.